This T cell receptor (beta chain) was recorded in a study of control samples from healthy donors and cancer patients. The repertoire was sequenced with immunoSEQ multiplex PCR; TCRdb's copy has only in-frame clones and lacks some. The table lists about 180,000 clones, over 85% of them singletons. In its sample, this clone was seen once. Germline CDR1 and CDR2: GTSNPN and SVGIG (reference sequence). Trimming cost V 2 bases and J 0 bases, with 8 bases left between them. The length of the CDR3 is 14 residues. The specimen was blood. This receptor was obtained from a man aged 25 to 45 in good health. The chain uses TRBV30 and TRBJ1-3; perhaps TRBD1 as D (5 bases). The CDR3 DNA follows: TGTGCCTGGAGTACAGGAGCCTCTGGAAACACCATATATTTT. Translation gives CAWSTGASGNTIYF.